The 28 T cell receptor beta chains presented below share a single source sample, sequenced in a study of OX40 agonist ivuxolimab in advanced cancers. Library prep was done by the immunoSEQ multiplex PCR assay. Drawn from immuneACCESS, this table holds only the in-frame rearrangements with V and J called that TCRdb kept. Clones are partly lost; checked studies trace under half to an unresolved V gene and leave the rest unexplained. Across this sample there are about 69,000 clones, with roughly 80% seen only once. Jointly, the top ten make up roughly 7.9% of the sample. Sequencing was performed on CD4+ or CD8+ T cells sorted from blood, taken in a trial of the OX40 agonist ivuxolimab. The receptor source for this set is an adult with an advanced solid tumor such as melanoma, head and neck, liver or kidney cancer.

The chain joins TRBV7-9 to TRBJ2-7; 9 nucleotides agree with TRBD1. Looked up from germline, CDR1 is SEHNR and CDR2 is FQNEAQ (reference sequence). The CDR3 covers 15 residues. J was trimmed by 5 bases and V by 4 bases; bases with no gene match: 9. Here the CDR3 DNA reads TGTGCCAGCAGCTCTAGGACAGGGGCCGGGGACGAGCAGTACTTC. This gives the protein CASSSRTGAGDEQYF.

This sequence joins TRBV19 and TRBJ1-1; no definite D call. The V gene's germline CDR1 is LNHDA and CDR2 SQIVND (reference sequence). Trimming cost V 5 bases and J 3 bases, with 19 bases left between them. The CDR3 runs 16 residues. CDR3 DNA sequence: TGTGCCAGTAGTCCGGGTTGGTGGGATGCGGACACTGAAGCTTTCTTT. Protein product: CASSPGWWDADTEAFF.

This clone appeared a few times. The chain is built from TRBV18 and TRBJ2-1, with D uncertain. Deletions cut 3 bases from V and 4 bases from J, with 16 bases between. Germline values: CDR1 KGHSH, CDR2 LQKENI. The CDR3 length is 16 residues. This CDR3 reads CASSPVGSILYNEQFF. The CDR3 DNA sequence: TGTGCCAGCTCACCTGTAGGGTCTATCCTTTACAATGAGCAGTTCTTC.

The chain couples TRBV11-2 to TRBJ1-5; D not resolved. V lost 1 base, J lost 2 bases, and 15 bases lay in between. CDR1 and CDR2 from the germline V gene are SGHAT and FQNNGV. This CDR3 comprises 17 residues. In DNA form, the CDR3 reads TGTGCCAGCAGCTTAGGATCGGGAGTCGGGGGCAATCAGCCCCAGCATTTT. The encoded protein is CASSLGSGVGGNQPQHF. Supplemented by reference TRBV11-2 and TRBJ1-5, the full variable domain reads EAGVAQSPRYKIIEKRQSVAFWCNPISGHATLYWYQQILGQGPKLLIQFQNNGVVDDSQLPKDRFSAERLKGVDSTLKIQPAKLEDSAVYLCASSLGSGVGGNQPQHFGDGTRLSIL.

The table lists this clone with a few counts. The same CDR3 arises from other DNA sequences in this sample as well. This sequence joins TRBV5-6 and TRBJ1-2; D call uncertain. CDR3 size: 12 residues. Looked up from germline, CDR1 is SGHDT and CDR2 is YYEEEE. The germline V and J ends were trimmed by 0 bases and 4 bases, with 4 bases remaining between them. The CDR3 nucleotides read TGTGCCAGCAGCTTGGAAACCTATGGCTACACCTTC. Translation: CASSLETYGYTF.

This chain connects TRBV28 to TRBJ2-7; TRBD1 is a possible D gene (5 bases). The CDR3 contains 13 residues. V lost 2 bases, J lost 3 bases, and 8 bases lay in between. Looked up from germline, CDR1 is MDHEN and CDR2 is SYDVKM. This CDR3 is CASSLGQGYEQYF. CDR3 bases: TGTGCCAGCAGTTTAGGGCAGGGCTACGAGCAGTACTTC.

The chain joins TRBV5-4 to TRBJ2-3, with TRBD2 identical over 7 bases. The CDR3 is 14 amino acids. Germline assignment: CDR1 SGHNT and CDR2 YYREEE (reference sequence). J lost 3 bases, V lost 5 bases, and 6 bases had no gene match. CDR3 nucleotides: TGTGCCAGCAGATTTGGGGGGGTAACAGATACGCAGTATTTT. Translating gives CASRFGGVTDTQYF.

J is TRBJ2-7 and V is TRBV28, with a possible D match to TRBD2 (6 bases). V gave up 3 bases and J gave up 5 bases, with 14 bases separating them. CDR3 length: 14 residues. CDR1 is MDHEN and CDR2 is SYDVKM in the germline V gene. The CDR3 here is CASSLRTSRNEQYF. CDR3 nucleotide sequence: TGTGCCAGCAGTTTGAGAACTAGCAGAAACGAGCAGTACTTC. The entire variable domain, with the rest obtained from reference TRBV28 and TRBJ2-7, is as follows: DVKVTQSSRYLVKRTGEKVFLECVQDMDHENMFWYRQDPGLGLRLIYFSYDVKMKEKGDIPEGYSVSREKKERFSLILESASTNQTSMYLCASSLRTSRNEQYFGPGTRLTVT.

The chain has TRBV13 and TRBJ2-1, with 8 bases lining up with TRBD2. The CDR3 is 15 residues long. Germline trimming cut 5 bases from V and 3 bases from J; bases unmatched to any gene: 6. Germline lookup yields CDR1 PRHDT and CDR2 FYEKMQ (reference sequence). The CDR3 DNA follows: TGTGCCAGCAGCCCGACTAGCGTATACTACAATGAGCAGTTCTTC. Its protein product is CASSPTSVYYNEQFF.

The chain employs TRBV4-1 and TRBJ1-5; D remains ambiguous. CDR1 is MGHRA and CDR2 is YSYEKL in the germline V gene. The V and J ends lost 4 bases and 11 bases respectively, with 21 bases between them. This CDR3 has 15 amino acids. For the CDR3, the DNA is TGCGCCAGCAGCCTCACGGACCGGGAAGAGAGGACCCAGCATTTT. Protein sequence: CASSLTDREERTQHF.

The DNA of the CDR3 is TGTGCCAGCAGTTACTCGCCTCGGTCGGGTTCACCCCTCCACTTT. Translation gives CASSYSPRSGSPLHF. The chain combines TRBV6-5 with TRBJ1-6; D is ambiguous. Per the germline V gene, CDR1 is MNHEY and CDR2 is SVGAGI. The CDR3 consists of 15 residues. V was pared by 0 bases and J by 9 bases, with 12 bases between.

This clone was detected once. CDR3 in DNA: TGCAGTGCTTCGAAGGTCCACGAGCAGTACTTC. Translated, it gives CSASKVHEQYF. The chain is built from TRBV20-1 and TRBJ2-7; D gene uncertain. Germline lookup yields CDR1 DFQATT and CDR2 SNEGSKA (reference sequence). V was trimmed by 5 bases and J by 5 bases, leaving 10 bases between them. This CDR3 spans 11 amino acids.

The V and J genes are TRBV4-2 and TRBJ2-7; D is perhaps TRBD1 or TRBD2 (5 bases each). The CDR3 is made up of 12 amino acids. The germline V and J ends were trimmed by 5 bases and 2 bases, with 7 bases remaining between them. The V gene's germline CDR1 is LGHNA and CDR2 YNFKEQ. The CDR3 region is CASSLGAYEQYF. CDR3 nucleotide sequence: TGTGCCAGCAGCTTGGGGGCCTACGAGCAGTACTTC.

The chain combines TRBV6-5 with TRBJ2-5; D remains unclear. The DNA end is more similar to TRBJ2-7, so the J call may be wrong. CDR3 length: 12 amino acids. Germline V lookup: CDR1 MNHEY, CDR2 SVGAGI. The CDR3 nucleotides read TGTGCCAGCAACCCGGGCAGCTACGAGCAGTACTTC. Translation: CASNPGSYEQYF.

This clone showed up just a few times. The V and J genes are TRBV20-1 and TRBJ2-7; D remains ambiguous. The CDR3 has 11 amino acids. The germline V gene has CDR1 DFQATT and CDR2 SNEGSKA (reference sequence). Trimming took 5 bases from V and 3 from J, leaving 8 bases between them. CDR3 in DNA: TGCAGTGCTGGTCGGTACTACGAGCAGTACTTC. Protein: CSAGRYYEQYF.

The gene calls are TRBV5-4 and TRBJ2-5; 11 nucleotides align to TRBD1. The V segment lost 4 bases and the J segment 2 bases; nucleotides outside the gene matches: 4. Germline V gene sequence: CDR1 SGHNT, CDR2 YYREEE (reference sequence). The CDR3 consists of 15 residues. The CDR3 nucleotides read TGTGCCAGCAGCAAGGACAGGGGGCGACAAGAGACCCAGTACTTC. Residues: CASSKDRGRQETQYF. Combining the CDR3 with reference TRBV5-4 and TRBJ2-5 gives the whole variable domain ETGVTQSPTHLIKTRGQQVTLRCSSQSGHNTVSWYQQALGQGPQFIFQYYREEENGRGNFPPRFSGLQFPNYSSELNVNALELDDSALYLCASSKDRGRQETQYFGPGTRLLVL.

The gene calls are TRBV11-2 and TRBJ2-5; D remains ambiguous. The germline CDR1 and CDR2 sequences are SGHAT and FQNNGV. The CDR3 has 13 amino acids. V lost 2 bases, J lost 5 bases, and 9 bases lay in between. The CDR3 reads CASSLLSWETQYF. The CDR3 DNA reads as TGTGCCAGCAGCTTACTCTCCTGGGAGACCCAGTACTTC.

CDR3 residues: CASSFDRVNTGELFF. As DNA, the CDR3 is TGTGCCAGCAGCTTCGACAGGGTCAACACCGGGGAGCTGTTTTTT. The V call is TRBV7-9, the J call TRBJ2-2; TRBD1 aligns across 7 bases. The CDR3 is made up of 15 amino acids. The J segment lost 2 bases and the V segment lost 3 bases, leaving 3 bases of the junction unmatched. Germline-derived CDR1 and CDR2 are SEHNR and FQNEAQ (reference sequence).

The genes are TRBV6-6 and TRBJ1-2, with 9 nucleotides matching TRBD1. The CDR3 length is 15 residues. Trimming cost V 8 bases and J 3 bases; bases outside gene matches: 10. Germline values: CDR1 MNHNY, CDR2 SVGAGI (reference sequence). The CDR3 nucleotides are TGTGCCAGCGGAGGGACGGGACAGGGAGACTATGGCTACACCTTC. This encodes CASGGTGQGDYGYTF.

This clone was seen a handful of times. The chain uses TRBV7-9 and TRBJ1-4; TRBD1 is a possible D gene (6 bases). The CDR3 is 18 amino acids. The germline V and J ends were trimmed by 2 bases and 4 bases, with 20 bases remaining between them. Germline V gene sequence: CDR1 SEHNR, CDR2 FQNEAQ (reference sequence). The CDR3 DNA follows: TGTGCCAGCAGCTTATACGGGGACTACCTAGGGGGTAATGAAAAACTGTTTTTT. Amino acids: CASSLYGDYLGGNEKLFF. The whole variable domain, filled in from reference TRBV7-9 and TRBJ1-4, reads DTGVSQNPRHKITKRGQNVTFRCDPISEHNRLYWYRQTLGQGPEFLTYFQNEAQLEKSRLLSDRFSAERPKGSFSTLEIQRTEQGDSAMYLCASSLYGDYLGGNEKLFFGSGTQLSVL.

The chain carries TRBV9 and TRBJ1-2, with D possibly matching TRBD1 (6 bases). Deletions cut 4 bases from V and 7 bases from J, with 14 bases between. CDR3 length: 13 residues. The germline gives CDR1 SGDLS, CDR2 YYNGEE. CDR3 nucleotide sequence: TGTGCCAGCAGCCAAGAACAGGGTGGTGGCTACACCTTC. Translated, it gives CASSQEQGGGYTF.

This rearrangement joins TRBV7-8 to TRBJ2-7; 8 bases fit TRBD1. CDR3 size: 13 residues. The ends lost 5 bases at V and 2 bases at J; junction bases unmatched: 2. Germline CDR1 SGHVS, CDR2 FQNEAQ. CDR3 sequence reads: CASSVGQAYEQYF. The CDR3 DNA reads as TGTGCCAGCAGCGTGGGACAGGCCTACGAGCAGTACTTC. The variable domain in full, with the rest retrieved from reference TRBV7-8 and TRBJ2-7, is GAGVSQSPRYKVAKRGQDVALRCDPISGHVSLFWYQQALGQGPEFLTYFQNEAQLDKSGLPSDRFFAERPEGSVSTLKIQRTQQEDSAVYLCASSVGQAYEQYFGPGTRLTVT.

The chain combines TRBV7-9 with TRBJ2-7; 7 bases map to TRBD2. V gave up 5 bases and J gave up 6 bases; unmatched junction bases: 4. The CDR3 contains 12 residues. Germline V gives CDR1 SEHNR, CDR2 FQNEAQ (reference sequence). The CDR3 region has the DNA TGTGCCAGCAGCAACCGGGAGGTCGAGCAGTACTTC. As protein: CASSNREVEQYF. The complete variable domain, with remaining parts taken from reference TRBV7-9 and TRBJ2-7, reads DTGVSQNPRHKITKRGQNVTFRCDPISEHNRLYWYRQTLGQGPEFLTYFQNEAQLEKSRLLSDRFSAERPKGSFSTLEIQRTEQGDSAMYLCASSNREVEQYFGPGTRLTVT.

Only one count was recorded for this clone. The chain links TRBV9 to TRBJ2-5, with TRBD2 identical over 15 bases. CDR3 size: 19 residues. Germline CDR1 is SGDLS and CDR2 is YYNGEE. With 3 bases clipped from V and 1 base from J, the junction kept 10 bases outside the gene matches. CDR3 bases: TGTGCCAGCAGCGCGAGCGGGACTAGCGGGAGGAGGTCCCAAGAGACCCAGTACTTC. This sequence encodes CASSASGTSGRRSQETQYF.

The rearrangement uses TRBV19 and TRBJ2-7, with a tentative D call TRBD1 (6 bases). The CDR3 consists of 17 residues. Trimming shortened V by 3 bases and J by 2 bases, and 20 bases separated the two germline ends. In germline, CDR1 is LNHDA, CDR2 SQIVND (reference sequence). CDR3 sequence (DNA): TGTGCCAGTAGTATCCCTCCGACAGGCCTCCGAACCTACGAGCAGTACTTC. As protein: CASSIPPTGLRTYEQYF. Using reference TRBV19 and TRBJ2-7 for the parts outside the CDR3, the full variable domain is DGGITQSPKYLFRKEGQNVTLSCEQNLNHDAMYWYRQDPGQGLRLIYYSQIVNDFQKGDIAEGYSVSREKKESFPLTVTSAQKNPTAFYLCASSIPPTGLRTYEQYFGPGTRLTVT.

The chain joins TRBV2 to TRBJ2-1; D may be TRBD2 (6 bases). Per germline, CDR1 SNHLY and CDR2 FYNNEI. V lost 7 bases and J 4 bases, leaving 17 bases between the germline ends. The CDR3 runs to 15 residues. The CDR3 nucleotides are TGTGCCAGCACTAGAACCGGGACTGAGTACAATGAGCAGTTCTTC. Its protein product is CASTRTGTEYNEQFF.

The CDR3 here is CASSPPGTAYEQYF. Written as DNA, the CDR3 is TGTGCCAGCTCACCACCCGGGACAGCTTACGAGCAGTACTTC. V and J are TRBV18 and TRBJ2-7; TRBD1 aligns across 7 bases. CDR1 is KGHSH and CDR2 is LQKENI in the germline V gene. CDR3 length equals 14 residues. Unmatched junction bases numbered 3, after V lost 0 bases and J lost 4 bases.

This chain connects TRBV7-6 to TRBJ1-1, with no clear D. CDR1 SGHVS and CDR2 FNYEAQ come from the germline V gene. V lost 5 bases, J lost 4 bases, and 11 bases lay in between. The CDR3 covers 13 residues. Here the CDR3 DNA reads TGTGCCAGCAGCCCGACTTTGGGCACTGAAGCTTTCTTT. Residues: CASSPTLGTEAFF.